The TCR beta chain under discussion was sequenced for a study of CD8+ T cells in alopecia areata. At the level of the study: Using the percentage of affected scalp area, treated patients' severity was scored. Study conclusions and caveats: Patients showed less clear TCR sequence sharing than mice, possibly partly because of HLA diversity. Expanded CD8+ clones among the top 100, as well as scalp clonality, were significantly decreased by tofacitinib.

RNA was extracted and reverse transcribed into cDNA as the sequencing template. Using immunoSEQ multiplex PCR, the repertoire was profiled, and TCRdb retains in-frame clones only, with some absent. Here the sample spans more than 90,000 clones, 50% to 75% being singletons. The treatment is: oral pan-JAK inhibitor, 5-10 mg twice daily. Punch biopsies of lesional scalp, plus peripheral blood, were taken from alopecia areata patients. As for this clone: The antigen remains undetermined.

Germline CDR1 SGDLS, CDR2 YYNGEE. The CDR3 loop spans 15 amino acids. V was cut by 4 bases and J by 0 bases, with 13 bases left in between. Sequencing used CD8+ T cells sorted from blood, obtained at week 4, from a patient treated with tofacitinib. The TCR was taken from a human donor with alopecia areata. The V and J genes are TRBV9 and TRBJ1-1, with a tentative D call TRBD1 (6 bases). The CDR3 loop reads CASSPGGQLNTEAFF. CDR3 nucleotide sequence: TGTGCCAGCAGCCCGGGAGGACAGTTGAACACTGAAGCTTTCTTT.